One and the same sample provided the 18 T cell receptor beta chains below, sequenced in a study of T cell clonality in common variable immunodeficiency. Findings and limits, study-wide: Common variable immunodeficiency TCR beta sequences reportedly had fewer deletions and N-nucleotide insertions.

Clones were sequenced by immunoSEQ multiplex PCR, and TCRdb holds only the in-frame ones, with some missing. The sample counts about 19,000 clones, none seen once; the ten largest own around 25%. The antigens these receptors bind are not known. Sequencing was done on a sample of peripheral blood mononuclear cells. Receptors were obtained from a human donor with common variable immunodeficiency.

With regard to this clone: The CDR3 end is not reached by the read, which stops 3 residues before it; the germline J gene fills it in. The rearrangement links TRBV18 to TRBJ2-7, with a tentative D call TRBD1 (5 bases). V was cut by 2 bases and J by 3 bases, with 11 bases left in between. The CDR3 is made up of 14 amino acids. Germline CDR1 KGHSH, CDR2 LQKENI. The sequenced part of the CDR3 DNA is TGTGCCAGCTCACCAGGGCAGGGATACTACGAG. It codes for CASSPGQGYYE. The full CDR3 protein is CASSPGQGYYEQYF.

This clone has just a few counts. The read terminates 3 residues before the CDR3 end, so the remaining end is supplied by the germline J gene. The chain couples TRBV7-9 to TRBJ2-7; 8 bases match TRBD1. After removal of 3 bases from V and 5 bases from J, the junction contained 9 bases not matched to a gene. The CDR3 runs 15 residues. Germline assignment: CDR1 SEHNR and CDR2 FQNEAQ (reference sequence). This CDR3 is CASSFPGGLFDEQYF. CDR3 DNA (partial): TGTGCCAGCAGCTTCCCAGGGGGCTTGTTCGACGAG.

This clone occurred many times. The read finishes 3 residues shy of the CDR3 end, and the germline J gene is used to complete it. The chain couples TRBV5-1 to TRBJ2-5, with D possibly being TRBD1 (5 bases). Germline V gene lookup returns CDR1 SGHRS and CDR2 YFSETQ. The V and J ends lost 0 bases and 5 bases respectively, with 11 bases between them. CDR3 length: 14 amino acids. The CDR3 loop reads CASSLGAGKETQYF. CDR3 DNA (partial): TGCGCCAGCAGCTTGGGGGCAGGGAAGGAGACC.

With respect to this clone: The DNA ends 3 residues before the CDR3 does, and the rest of the CDR3 is filled in from the germline J gene. The chain recombines TRBV7-2 with TRBJ2-5; TRBD1 aligns across 7 bases. V lost 4 bases, J lost 7 bases, and 9 bases stayed unmatched. CDR3 length: 14 residues. Germline V gives CDR1 SGHTA, CDR2 FQGNSA. CDR3 protein: CASSSNRGPWTQYF. The sequenced part of the CDR3 DNA is TGTGCCAGCAGCTCGAACAGGGGCCCTTGGACC.

This clone has only a few counts. Read sequence stops 3 residues before the CDR3 end, and the germline J gene provides the missing end. This chain joins TRBV4-2 and TRBJ2-7; D might be TRBD1 (6 bases). CDR3 size: 15 residues. CDR1 is LGHNA, CDR2 YNFKEQ, per germline. Trimming removed 6 bases at V and 0 bases at J, with 15 bases between. The CDR3 sequence: CASSYKTGTSYEQYF. The part of the CDR3 DNA that was read is TGTGCCAGCAGTTATAAGACAGGTACCTCCTACGAG.

This clone occurred a few times. The DNA ends 3 residues before the CDR3 does, and the rest of the CDR3 is filled in from the germline J gene. The V and J genes are TRBV7-8 and TRBJ1-3; TRBD1 matches at 7 bases. Germline V gives CDR1 SGHVS, CDR2 FQNEAQ. J lost 0 bases, V lost 5 bases, and 7 bases had no gene match. The CDR3 consists of 16 residues. Incomplete CDR3 DNA: TGTGCCAGCAGCGAGGGTTACAGGGGCTCTGGAAACACC. This codes for CASSEGYRGSGNT. The complete CDR3 sequence is CASSEGYRGSGNTIYF.

This clone was seen more than once but under ten times. The CDR3 goes on 3 residues after the read ends, and that part is filled in from the germline J gene. The gene calls are TRBV19 and TRBJ2-7, with a possible D match to TRBD1 (5 bases). Germline V gene lookup returns CDR1 LNHDA and CDR2 SQIVND (reference sequence). The length of the CDR3 is 13 residues. The V end lost 3 bases, the J end lost 2 bases, and 8 bases lay between the germline ends. CDR3 DNA (partial): TGTGCCAGTAGTATGTCAGGGCCCTACGAG. Translated: CASSMSGPYE. The full CDR3 reads CASSMSGPYEQYF. Drawing the rest from reference TRBV19 and TRBJ2-7, the complete variable domain is DGGITQSPKYLFRKEGQNVTLSCEQNLNHDAMYWYRQDPGQGLRLIYYSQIVNDFQKGDIAEGYSVSREKKESFPLTVTSAQKNPTAFYLCASSMSGPYEQYFGPGTRLTVT.

The part of the CDR3 DNA that was read is TGTGCCAGCAGCCCAAACAGGGCGCCTTATGGC. As protein: CASSPNRAPYG. The entire CDR3 reads CASSPNRAPYGYTF. The V gene is TRBV7-9, the J gene TRBJ1-2; weak D call: TRBD1 (6 bases). The CDR3 is cut off 3 residues early in the read; its end comes from the germline J gene. V lost 5 bases, J lost 5 bases, and 15 bases lay in between. The CDR3 has 14 residues. Germline-derived CDR1 and CDR2 are SEHNR and FQNEAQ (reference sequence). The whole variable domain, filled in from reference TRBV7-9 and TRBJ1-2, reads DTGVSQNPRHKITKRGQNVTFRCDPISEHNRLYWYRQTLGQGPEFLTYFQNEAQLEKSRLLSDRFSAERPKGSFSTLEIQRTEQGDSAMYLCASSPNRAPYGYTFGSGTRLTVV.

There are many counts of this clone. The read stops 3 residues short of the end of the CDR3; the missing end is completed from the germline J gene. The rearrangement links TRBV5-6 to TRBJ2-1; 8 bases are a match to TRBD2. J gave up 4 bases and V 4 bases, and 7 bases lay outside the gene matches. The CDR3 runs to 15 residues. Germline CDR1 and CDR2: SGHDT and YYEEEE. The covered CDR3 bases are TGTGCCAGCAGCAAACTAGCGGAACATTACAATGAG. Translating gives CASSKLAEHYNE. The entire CDR3 sequence reads CASSKLAEHYNEQFF.

This clone has only a few counts. Read data end 3 residues before the CDR3 end; the end is taken from the germline J gene. The chain uses TRBV7-6 and TRBJ2-1; 8 bases align to TRBD2. The V gene's germline CDR1 is SGHVS and CDR2 FNYEAQ. Trimming at V came to 3 bases and at J to 7 bases, leaving 5 bases not matched to a gene. This CDR3 spans 14 amino acids. The CDR3 protein is CASSFGTRVNEQFF. CDR3 DNA, as far as it was read: TGTGCCAGCAGCTTCGGGACTAGAGTGAATGAG.

A word on this clone: The read ends 3 residues early relative to the CDR3; the germline J gene fills the gap. V usage is TRBV7-9 and J usage is TRBJ2-5; D perhaps matches TRBD1 (6 bases). Trimming left V 1 base short and J 5 bases short, with 14 bases between. Germline V gives CDR1 SEHNR, CDR2 FQNEAQ (reference sequence). CDR3 size: 15 residues. CDR3 DNA (partial): TGTGCCAGCAGCTTAGGCGGAGACAGGTCGGAGACC. As protein: CASSLGGDRSET. The CDR3 reads in full as CASSLGGDRSETQYF.

This clone was counted many times. The read finishes 3 residues shy of the CDR3 end, and the germline J gene is used to complete it. The chain couples TRBV6-1 to TRBJ1-6; D is possibly TRBD1 (5 bases). V was cut by 3 bases and J by 6 bases, with 12 bases left in between. Germline V gene data show CDR1 as MNHNS and CDR2 as SASEGT. The CDR3 length is 15 residues. The CDR3 sequence is CASSEVRAPNSPLHF. The DNA read from the CDR3 is TGTGCCAGCAGTGAGGTCAGGGCCCCTAATTCACCC.

CDR3 loop: CAWAKTRVGLDEQFF. The CDR3 DNA, read in part, is TGTGCCTGGGCAAAGACTCGTGTCGGGTTGGATGAG. This chain uses TRBV30 with TRBJ2-1, with D unresolved. The read comes to an end 3 residues before the CDR3 does, leaving the germline J gene to fill in the end. This CDR3 region has 15 residues. The V end was cut by 5 bases, the J end by 8 bases, with 22 bases between. CDR1 is GTSNPN, CDR2 SVGIG, per germline (reference sequence). The full variable domain, with the rest looked up from reference TRBV30 and TRBJ2-1, is SQTIHQWPATLVQPVGSPLSLECTVEGTSNPNLYWYRQAAGRGLQLLFYSVGIGQISSEVPQNLSASRPQDRQFILSSKKLLLSDSGFYLCAWAKTRVGLDEQFFGPGTRLTVL.

This clone has a handful of counts. The CDR3 end falls 3 residues outside the read, so it is completed with the germline J gene. This rearrangement joins TRBV20-1 to TRBJ1-5, with D tentatively TRBD1 (6 bases). The germline CDR1 and CDR2 sequences are DFQATT and SNEGSKA (reference sequence). V was trimmed by 6 bases and J by 4 bases, leaving 16 bases between them. This CDR3 has 14 residues. The CDR3 DNA, read in part, is TGCAGTGCCTCCACCGACAGGTTGAATCAGCCC. Translation: CSASTDRLNQP. The full CDR3 protein is CSASTDRLNQPQHF.

This clone was detected a few times. The CDR3 goes on 3 residues after the read ends, and that part is filled in from the germline J gene. This chain links TRBV7-2 with TRBJ2-5; tentatively, D is TRBD1 (5 bases). The germline V and J ends were trimmed by 9 bases and 4 bases, with 9 bases remaining between them. This CDR3 spans 11 amino acids. Germline loops: CDR1 SGHTA, CDR2 FQGNSA. The CDR3 loop is CARGALETQYF. CDR3 DNA (partial): TGTGCCAGAGGGGCTTTAGAGACC.

In regard to this clone: Read sequence stops 3 residues before the CDR3 end, and the germline J gene provides the missing end. The gene calls are TRBV7-9 and TRBJ2-7; 12 bases are shared with TRBD1. Germline loops: CDR1 SEHNR, CDR2 FQNEAQ (reference sequence). V was clipped by 1 base and J by 5 bases; unmatched bases: 3. This CDR3 region has 15 residues. CDR3: CASSLVRDRGHEQYF. CDR3 DNA (partial): TGTGCCAGCAGCTTAGTACGGGACAGGGGGCACGAG.

This clone showed up just a few times. The read ends 3 residues early relative to the CDR3; the germline J gene fills the gap. This sequence joins TRBV7-2 and TRBJ2-7, with TRBD2 identical over 7 bases. This CDR3 contains 15 residues. V lost 4 bases, J lost 2 bases, and 8 bases stayed unmatched. Germline V gene sequence: CDR1 SGHTA, CDR2 FQGNSA. The CDR3 bases that were read are TGTGCCAGCAGCTCCACTATCGGACTAGCCTACGAG. It codes for CASSSTIGLAYE. The complete CDR3 sequence is CASSSTIGLAYEQYF.

This clone was seen a few times. CDR3 bases read: TGTGCCAGCTCACCGGCCCTCGGAGAGGGCGCTGAA. Translation: CASSPALGEGAE. From start to end, the CDR3 is CASSPALGEGAEAFF. The V call is TRBV18, the J call TRBJ1-1, with D uncertain. The read gets to within 3 residues of the CDR3 end, and the germline J gene fills in the rest. Germline V gene data show CDR1 as KGHSH and CDR2 as LQKENI. The V end lost 3 bases, the J end lost 6 bases, and 17 bases lay between the germline ends. This CDR3 is 15 amino acids long.